A selection of T cell receptor beta chains follows, all from one sample in a study of cytomegalovirus exposure and HLA in healthy donors. Sequenced by immunoSEQ multiplex PCR; TCRdb stores in-frame clones only, minus some. The sample has about 160,000 clones, and its top ten clones hold 2.1%. Sequencing input: PBMCs. Source of these receptors: a man aged 25-45 years in good health and CMV-seronegative. Each CDR3 is given with its conserved first and last residue. The order of the fields is V gene, J gene, clone size, D gene, CDR3 DNA, CDR3 protein. D genes are given only for firm matches. Clone size, where shown, is once, few, many, or a class for clones that have expanded.

TRBV6-5,TRBJ2-3,-,-,TGTGCCAGCAGCTACGGGGGCGCTGAGATACGGGCGCAGTATTTT,CASSYGGAEIRAQYF
TRBV9,TRBJ2-2,-,-,TGTGCCAGCAGTCTAGCGACCGGGGAGCTGTTTTTT,CASSLATGELFF
TRBV10-3,TRBJ2-2,-,-,TGTGCCATCAGTGATTTTACCGGGAGTGGCACCGGGGAGCTGTTTTTT,CAISDFTGSGTGELFF
TRBV29-1,TRBJ1-1,-,-,TGCAGCGTTGTCGTGAACACTGAAGCTTTCTTT,CSVVVNTEAFF
TRBV4-2,TRBJ2-3,-,TRBD2,TGTGCCAGCAGCCTTCCGACTAGCGGGAAAGATACGCAGTATTTT,CASSLPTSGKDTQYF
TRBV19,TRBJ1-1,-,-,TGTGCCAGTAGTCCCTTGGCCCCGACAGCTGAAGCTTTCTTT,CASSPLAPTAEAFF
TRBV5-1,TRBJ1-1,-,-,TGCGCCAGCAGCTTGGCGGCAGGGAAGGAAGCTTTCTTT,CASSLAAGKEAFF
TRBV7-6,TRBJ1-1,-,-,TGTGCCAGCAGCCCCGTGTCGACTGAAGCTTTCTTT,CASSPVSTEAFF
TRBV5-5,TRBJ2-1,-,TRBD1,TGTGCCAGCAGCAATACAGGGGGCAGAATCTACAATGAGCAGTTCTTC,CASSNTGGRIYNEQFF
TRBV9,TRBJ1-2,-,TRBD1,TGTGCCAGCAGCCCTCGATTACCCACAGGGGTCGGCGGCTACACCTTC,CASSPRLPTGVGGYTF
TRBV28,TRBJ1-2,-,-,TGTGCCAGCAGTCCGTGGACACTAAACTATGGCTACACCTTC,CASSPWTLNYGYTF
TRBV14,TRBJ1-1,-,-,TGTGCCAGCAGCCAAGGGACAAACACTGAAGCTTTCTTT,CASSQGTNTEAFF
TRBV14,TRBJ2-4,-,-,TGTGCCAGCAGCGTACAGGGAGAGGGAGCCAAAAACATTCAGTACTTC,CASSVQGEGAKNIQYF
TRBV20-1,TRBJ1-1,-,-,TGCAGTGCGGGAGTATTCACTGAAGCTTTCTTT,CSAGVFTEAFF
TRBV15,TRBJ2-4,-,-,TGTGCCACCAGCAGGGGCGACAAAAACATTCAGTACTTC,CATSRGDKNIQYF
TRBV11-2,TRBJ2-1,-,-,TGTGCCAGCGTCAAGAACTATGAGCAGTTCTTC,CASVKNYEQFF
TRBV4-1,TRBJ1-2,-,TRBD1,TGCGCCAGCAGCCAGGTCCGGGACAGGGTCCTGGGGAACTATGGCTACACCTTC,CASSQVRDRVLGNYGYTF
TRBV7-3,TRBJ2-1,-,TRBD2,TGTGCCAGCAGCTTAACGGTGCTAGCGGGAGTACGTAGCAATGAGCAGTTCTTC,CASSLTVLAGVRSNEQFF
TRBV27,TRBJ2-7,-,-,TGTGCCAGCTGGGCTTGGAGGGGTGCAAGATTATCAGTCTACGAGCAGTACTTC,CASWAWRGARLSVYEQYF
TRBV21-1,TRBJ1-2,-,-,TGTGCCAGCAGCAAAGACGGACAGGGGATTCACGGCTATGGCTACACCTTC,CASSKDGQGIHGYGYTF
TRBV18,TRBJ2-3,-,TRBD2,TGTGCCAGCTCACCCAGGGCTAGCGGGAATCAAGATACGCAGTATTTT,CASSPRASGNQDTQYF
TRBV5-6,TRBJ2-6,-,TRBD2,TGTGCCAGCAGCTTGGGACTAGCGGGGTTCTCTGGGGCCAACGTCCTGACTTTC,CASSLGLAGFSGANVLTF
TRBV10-1,TRBJ2-2,medium-sized,-,TGCGCCAGCAGTGATTTTAATGTCCGAGAGGCCGGGGAGCTGTTTTTT,CASSDFNVREAGELFF
TRBV9,TRBJ2-1,-,-,TGTGCCAGCTCACGGGACTTCTCCTACAATGAGCAGTTCTTC,CASSRDFSYNEQFF
TRBV5-8,TRBJ2-3,-,-,TGTGCCAGCAGCCCAGGAACGGACAGCCGGACGCAGTATTTT,CASSPGTDSRTQYF
TRBV27,TRBJ2-7,-,-,TGTGCCAGCAGTTTACGAGTCTCCTACGAGCAGTACTTC,CASSLRVSYEQYF
TRBV6-5,TRBJ2-7,-,TRBD2,TGTGCCAGCAGTTATCGAAGACTAGCGCGGGAGCAGTACTTC,CASSYRRLAREQYF